This T cell receptor (beta chain) originates from a study of cytomegalovirus exposure and HLA in healthy donors. Study-level points and caveats: Of the V segments, some could not be distinguished, including TRBV6-2 and TRBV6-3, and were excluded. A later analysis linked a missense DCLRE1C variant to TCR beta V- and J-gene trimming. In a later analysis, at a false discovery rate of 0.05, approximately 15,000 TCR beta sequences matched HLA alleles.

PCR was performed using 60 Vbeta and 13 Jbeta primers. This table comes from immunoSEQ multiplex PCR, and its TCRdb copy is limited to in-frame clones, with some not included. The sample has 150,000 to 200,000 clones, roughly 13% seen once; the top ten hold 7.5% to 10%. This clone was counted only a few times. Its antigen is as yet unknown. The CDR3 has 15 amino acids. Germline CDR1 and CDR2: LNHDA and SQIVND (reference sequence). Between the trimmed V and J ends, which lost 4 bases and 4 bases, there was a span of 13 bases. Sequenced input: PBMCs. The receptor's source is a man aged 50 to 60 in good health and CMV-seropositive. The chain employs TRBV19 and TRBJ2-2, with D possibly matching TRBD1 (5 bases). The CDR3 coding sequence is TGTGCCAGTAGTAGTAGAAGGGGTAGCACCGGGGAGCTGTTTTTT. This encodes CASSSRRGSTGELFF.